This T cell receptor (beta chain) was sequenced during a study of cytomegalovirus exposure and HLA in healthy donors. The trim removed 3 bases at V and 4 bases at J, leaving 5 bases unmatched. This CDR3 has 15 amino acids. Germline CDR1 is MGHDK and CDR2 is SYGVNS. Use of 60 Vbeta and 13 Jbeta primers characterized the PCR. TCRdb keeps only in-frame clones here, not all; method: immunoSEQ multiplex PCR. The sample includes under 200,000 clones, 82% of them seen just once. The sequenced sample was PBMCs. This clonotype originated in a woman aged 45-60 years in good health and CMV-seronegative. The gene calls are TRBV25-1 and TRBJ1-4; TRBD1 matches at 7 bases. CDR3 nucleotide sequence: TGTGCCAGCAGTGATTACAGGGGAAGTAATGAAAAACTGTTTTTT. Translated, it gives CASSDYRGSNEKLFF. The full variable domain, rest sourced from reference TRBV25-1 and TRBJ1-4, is EADIYQTPRYLVIGTGKKITLECSQTMGHDKMYWYQQDPGMELHLIHYSYGVNSTEKGDLSSESTVSRIRTEHFPLTLESARPSHTSQYLCASSDYRGSNEKLFFGSGTQLSVL.